The 10 T cell receptor beta chains below all came from one sample that was sequenced in a study of blood T cells in healthy people across ages. Then a second PCR, running roughly 7 to 12 cycles, was carried out with a sample-barcoded 5' primer and a J-beta primer mix. MiXCR was run by TCRdb on the 5' RACE reads, yielding one entry per CDR3 protein. The data show roughly 1.9 million distinct CDR3 sequences, around 40% seen once. Input material: blood. These receptors originate from a human donor in good health.

V gene TRBV6-2 or TRBV6-3 combines with J gene TRBJ2-5; D gene ambiguous. Trimming removed 5 bases from V and 2 bases from J, with 21 bases in between. CDR1 and CDR2 from the germline V gene are MNHEY and SVGEGT. The CDR3 covers 17 residues. This CDR3 reads CASSRPSRDPLQETQYF. The CDR3 nucleotides are TGTGCCAGCAGTCGACCCTCGAGAGACCCCCTACAAGAGACCCAGTACTTC.

A few counts support this clonotype. This chain connects TRBV7-9 to TRBJ2-4; 9 bases are shared with TRBD2. The J call may not be correct, given that the DNA end is closer to TRBJ2-7. The CDR3 is 16 residues long. Germline values: CDR1 SEHNR, CDR2 FQNEAQ (reference sequence). The CDR3 reads CASSPKGGTSKYEQYF. CDR3 DNA: TGTGCCAGCAGCCCTAAGGGGGGGACTAGCAAGTACGAGCAGTACTTC.

This clonotype showed up many times. The rearrangement uses TRBV5-1 and TRBJ2-7; no firm D call. This CDR3 is 13 amino acids long. CDR1 SGHRS and CDR2 YFSETQ come from the germline V gene. With 4 bases removed from V and 4 bases from J, the gap between germline ends came to 12 bases. The CDR3 sequence: CASSQLQRYEQYF. DNA of the CDR3: TGCGCCAGCAGCCAACTACAGAGATACGAGCAGTACTTC.

This clonotype was observed a handful of times. This chain joins TRBV4-1 and TRBJ2-5; perhaps TRBD1 as D (5 bases). CDR1 is MGHRA, CDR2 YSYEKL, per germline. V shed 4 bases and J shed 4 bases, with 10 bases lying between them. This CDR3 region has 13 residues. The DNA of the CDR3 is TGCGCCAGCAGCCTCAGGGTGGTAGAGACCCAGTACTTC. Its translation is CASSLRVVETQYF.

The chain uses TRBV4-3 and TRBJ2-1; D is possibly TRBD2 (6 bases). This CDR3 is built from 17 residues. The V and J ends lost 3 bases and 2 bases respectively, with 17 bases between them. The germline V gene has CDR1 LGHNA and CDR2 YSLEER. The CDR3 spells CASSQAGSLSPYNEQFF. CDR3 coding DNA: TGCGCCAGCAGCCAGGCGGGGAGCCTATCCCCCTACAATGAGCAGTTCTTC.

The V call is TRBV5-4, the J call TRBJ1-6; D is unresolved. CDR3 length: 14 amino acids. Germline V gene data show CDR1 as SGHNT and CDR2 as YYREEE (reference sequence). V shed 6 bases and J shed 7 bases, with 14 bases lying between them. The CDR3 coding sequence is TGTGCCAGCACCTCTGAAAGTCCCAATTCACCCCTCCACTTT. Translated, it gives CASTSESPNSPLHF.

This clonotype occurred a few times. This sequence joins TRBV28 and TRBJ1-1, with D maybe TRBD1 (5 bases). Germline lookup yields CDR1 MDHEN and CDR2 SYDVKM. This CDR3 is built from 14 residues. Trimming took 5 bases from V and 4 from J, leaving 14 bases between them. CDR3 in amino acids: CASSPGAGTTEAFF. CDR3 DNA sequence: TGTGCCAGCAGTCCCGGGGCCGGTACCACTGAAGCTTTCTTT. Using reference TRBV28 and TRBJ1-1 for the parts outside the CDR3, the full variable domain is DVKVTQSSRYLVKRTGEKVFLECVQDMDHENMFWYRQDPGLGLRLIYFSYDVKMKEKGDIPEGYSVSREKKERFSLILESASTNQTSMYLCASSPGAGTTEAFFGQGTRLTVV.

This clonotype was counted between two and nine times. This sequence joins TRBV4-2 and TRBJ2-1; tentatively, D is TRBD2 (6 bases). The length of the CDR3 is 17 residues. Trimming removed 3 bases at V and 5 bases at J, with 20 bases between. Germline CDR1 is LGHNA and CDR2 is YNFKEQ. The CDR3 DNA reads as TGTGCCAGCAGCCAGGGGAGCGGGCCTTACCTACACAATGAGCAGTTCTTC. Residues: CASSQGSGPYLHNEQFF.

This rearrangement joins TRBV29-1 to TRBJ1-2; the D gene is possibly TRBD1 (5 bases). The CDR3 is made up of 14 amino acids. V lost 6 bases and J 4 bases, leaving 18 bases between the germline ends. Germline CDR1 reads SQVTM; CDR2 reads ANQGSEA. This chain's CDR3 is CSVLLEGRFYGYTF. The DNA of the CDR3 is TGCAGCGTACTCTTAGAGGGGCGGTTCTATGGCTACACCTTC.

The table lists this clonotype with a few counts. The V gene is TRBV7-9, the J gene TRBJ2-7; maybe TRBD2 (5 bases). From germline, CDR1 is SEHNR and CDR2 FQNEAQ (reference sequence). Trimming took off 5 bases at V and 2 bases at J, with 10 bases between the two ends. The CDR3 totals 13 residues. In DNA form, the CDR3 reads TGTGCCAGCAGCGCGGGCGTGGCCTACGAGCAGTACTTC. This encodes CASSAGVAYEQYF.